Below, 6 T cell receptor beta chains from the same sample are listed, as sequenced in a study of type 1 regulatory T cells. Using its own MiXCR run on the reads, TCRdb lists one record per CDR3 protein. The table shows tens of thousands of distinct CDR3 sequences, with 62% occurring only once. The antigens for these receptors are not known. The specimen sequenced was cultured non-Tr1 T cells, either the whole culture or a sorted T cell fraction (not recorded which). Every receptor here comes from a human donor in good health.

This clonotype was seen only once. The CDR3 loop reads CASSPSGLAGESEQFF. The CDR3 bases are TGTGCCAGCAGCCCCTCGGGACTAGCGGGAGAGAGTGAGCAGTTCTTC. The rearrangement joins TRBV5-4 to TRBJ2-1, with 14 bases aligning to TRBD2. Trimming removed 4 bases from V and 9 bases from J; junction bases left unmatched: 9. In germline, CDR1 is SGHNT, CDR2 YYREEE (reference sequence). CDR3 length: 16 residues. The complete variable domain, with remaining parts taken from reference TRBV5-4 and TRBJ2-1, reads ETGVTQSPTHLIKTRGQQVTLRCSSQSGHNTVSWYQQALGQGPQFIFQYYREEENGRGNFPPRFSGLQFPNYSSELNVNALELDDSALYLCASSPSGLAGESEQFFGPGTRLTVL.

In regard to this clonotype: A much larger clone lies one base from this, so it may be a read error. A read error is likely, as this CDR3 ends without the conserved phenylalanine or tryptophan. The rearrangement links TRBV27 to TRBJ1-4; the match to TRBD1 covers 7 bases. J lost 8 bases, V lost 7 bases, and 13 bases had no gene match. Germline V CDR1 and CDR2: MNHEY, SMNVEV (reference sequence). The CDR3 contains 15 residues. The CDR3 DNA sequence: TGTGCCAGCACGTCGGCCAGACAGGGTTACGAAAAACTGTTTTTA. Its translation is CASTSARQGYEKLFL.

CDR3 sequence: CATLGLLNTEAFF. The CDR3 coding sequence is TGTGCCACCCTAGGGTTGTTGAACACTGAAGCTTTCTTT. The chain uses TRBV6-1 and TRBJ1-1; D not resolved. The V and J ends lost 10 bases and 0 bases respectively, with 12 bases between them. The CDR3 is made up of 13 amino acids. CDR1 MNHNS and CDR2 SASEGT come from the germline V gene.

The rearrangement links TRBV20-1 to TRBJ2-7; D gene ambiguous. Germline V gives CDR1 DFQATT, CDR2 SNEGSKA (reference sequence). The CDR3 has 11 residues. V was pared by 4 bases and J by 3 bases, with 7 bases between. CDR3 amino acids: CSATDRYEQYF. CDR3 nucleotides: TGCAGTGCTACCGATCGCTACGAGCAGTACTTC.

The genes are TRBV3-1 and TRBJ1-4; D gene unclear. Per the germline V gene, CDR1 is LGHDT and CDR2 is YNNKEL (reference sequence). CDR3 length equals 15 residues. V shed 1 base and J shed 4 bases, with 10 bases lying between them. Here the CDR3 reads CASSQGLVSNEKLFF. The CDR3 region has the DNA TGTGCCAGCAGCCAAGGTTTGGTTAGTAATGAAAAACTGTTTTTT.

The chain couples TRBV7-9 to TRBJ1-1; TRBD1 might be the D (5 bases). The germline V gene has CDR1 SEHNR and CDR2 FQNEAQ (reference sequence). The CDR3 covers 15 residues. V was pared by 5 bases and J by 0 bases, with 13 bases between. CDR3 in amino acids: CASSRTGEMNTEAFF. The CDR3 coding sequence is TGTGCCAGCAGCCGGACGGGGGAAATGAACACTGAAGCTTTCTTT.